This TCR beta chain came from a study of post-analysis software for immune sequencing data. Study background: There were relapsing-remitting, secondary progressive and progressive-relapsing multiple sclerosis among the disease courses included. Overall study findings and caveats: F measure grouped same-batch samples tightly together. Relative to controls, patients had about five TRBV segments at higher frequency, with TRBV5-6, TRBV5-1 and TRBV20-1 among these. Relative to controls, patients with multiple sclerosis showed significantly lower normalized Chao1 diversity.

With regard to this clonotype: Antigen unknown.

Germline V lookup: CDR1 SGDLS, CDR2 YYNGEE. Trimming removed 2 bases from V and 4 bases from J, with 12 bases in between. This CDR3 region has 14 residues. Researchers reported that TCR beta cDNA libraries carried unique molecular identifiers. Input amounts of 1 to 10 million T cells were used. These gave roughly 500,000 cDNA molecules, so each molecule approximated one T cell. MiXCR was run by TCRdb on the PCR reads, yielding one entry per CDR3 protein. The sample comprises about 430,000 distinct CDR3 sequences, approximately 42% of which are singletons, and 7.5% to 8.5% rests with the top ten. Sequencing used blood. The chain joins TRBV9 to TRBJ1-2, with a weak D call TRBD1 (6 bases). The sequence was obtained from a girl aged 2-10 years with multiple sclerosis. CDR3 nucleotides: TGTGCCAGCAGCGTGACAGGACTAATCTATGGCTACACCTTC. Protein product: CASSVTGLIYGYTF.